This T cell receptor beta chain appears in the sequencing data of a study of CD8+CD57+ T cells in acquired aplastic anemia. The authors sequenced patients whose flow cytometry had shown CD8+CD57+ cell expansion. TCR beta VDJ and CDR3 profiles were obtained from a genomic DNA template. TCRdb analysed the reads with MiXCR anew, one entry per CDR3 protein. The sample has 250,000 or so distinct CDR3 sequences, around 45% seen once. This CDR3 region has 15 residues. Looked up from germline, CDR1 is SQVTM and CDR2 is ANQGSEA. The J segment lost 2 bases and the V segment lost 3 bases, leaving 3 bases of the junction unmatched.

Sample: sorted CD4+, CD8+, or CD8+CD57+ T cells (not recorded which) from PBMCs. This chain connects TRBV29-1 to TRBJ2-2; 10 bases match TRBD2. This TCR came from a human donor with aplastic anemia. As DNA, the CDR3 is TGCAGCGTTGAGCTAGCGGGGGTTAACACCGGGGAGCTGTTTTTT. Protein sequence: CSVELAGVNTGELFF.